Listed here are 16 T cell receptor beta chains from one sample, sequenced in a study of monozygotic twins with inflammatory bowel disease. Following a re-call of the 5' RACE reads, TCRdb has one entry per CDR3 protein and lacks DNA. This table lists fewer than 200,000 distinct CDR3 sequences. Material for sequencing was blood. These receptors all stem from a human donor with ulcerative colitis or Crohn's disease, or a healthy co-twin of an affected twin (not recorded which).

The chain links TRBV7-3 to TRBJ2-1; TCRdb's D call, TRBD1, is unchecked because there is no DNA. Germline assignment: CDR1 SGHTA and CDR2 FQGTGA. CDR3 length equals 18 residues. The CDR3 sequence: CASSLSPFGEDFANEQFF.

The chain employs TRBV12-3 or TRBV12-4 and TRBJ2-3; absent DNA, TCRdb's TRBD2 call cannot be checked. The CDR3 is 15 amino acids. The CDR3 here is CASSFSSGIGDTQYF.

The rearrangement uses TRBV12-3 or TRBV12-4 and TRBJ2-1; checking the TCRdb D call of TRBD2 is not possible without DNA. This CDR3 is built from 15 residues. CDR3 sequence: CASSLYRPRANEQFF.

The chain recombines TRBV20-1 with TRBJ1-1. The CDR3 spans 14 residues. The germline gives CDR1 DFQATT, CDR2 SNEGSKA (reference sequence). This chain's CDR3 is CSARQGPMNTEAFF.

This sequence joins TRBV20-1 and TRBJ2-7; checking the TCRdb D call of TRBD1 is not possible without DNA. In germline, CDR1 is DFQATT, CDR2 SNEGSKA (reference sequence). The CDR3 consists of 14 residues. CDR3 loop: CSARTGERTYEQYF.

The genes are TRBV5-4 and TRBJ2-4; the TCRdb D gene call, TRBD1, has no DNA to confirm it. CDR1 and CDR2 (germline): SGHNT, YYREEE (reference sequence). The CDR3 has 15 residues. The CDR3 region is CASSLAGQAKNIQYF.

The CDR3 protein is CASSLDPDKINSPLHF. V gene TRBV5-1 combines with J gene TRBJ1-6; without DNA, the TCRdb call of TRBD1 cannot be checked. This CDR3 has 16 amino acids. The germline V gene encodes CDR1 SGHRS and CDR2 YFSETQ.

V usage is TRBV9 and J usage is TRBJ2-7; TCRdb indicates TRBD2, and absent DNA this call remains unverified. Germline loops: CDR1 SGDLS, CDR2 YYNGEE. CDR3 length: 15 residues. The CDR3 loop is CASSLGTSEPYEQYF.

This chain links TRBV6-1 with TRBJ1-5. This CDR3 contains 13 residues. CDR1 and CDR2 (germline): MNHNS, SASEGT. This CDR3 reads CATGRGADQPQHF.

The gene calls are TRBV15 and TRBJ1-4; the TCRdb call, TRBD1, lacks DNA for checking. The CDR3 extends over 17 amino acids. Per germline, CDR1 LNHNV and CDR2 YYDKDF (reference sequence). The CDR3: CATSRDRQGEGGEKLFF.

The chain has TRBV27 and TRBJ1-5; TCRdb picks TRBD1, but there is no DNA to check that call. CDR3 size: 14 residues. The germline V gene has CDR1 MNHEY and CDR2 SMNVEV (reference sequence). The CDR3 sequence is CASSLQGSHQPQHF.

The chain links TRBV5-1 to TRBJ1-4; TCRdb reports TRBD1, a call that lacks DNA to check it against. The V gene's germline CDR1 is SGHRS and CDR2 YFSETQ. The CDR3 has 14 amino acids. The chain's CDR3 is CASSPPGDSEKLFF.

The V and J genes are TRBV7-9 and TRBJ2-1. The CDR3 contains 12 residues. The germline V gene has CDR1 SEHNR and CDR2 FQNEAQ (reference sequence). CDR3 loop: CASSLAFNEQFF.

The CDR3 region is CASSQEGRGNYGYTF. The V gene is TRBV3-1, the J gene TRBJ1-2; lacking DNA, the TRBD1 call made by TCRdb goes unchecked. Germline assignment: CDR1 LGHDT and CDR2 YNNKEL (reference sequence). The CDR3 loop spans 15 amino acids.

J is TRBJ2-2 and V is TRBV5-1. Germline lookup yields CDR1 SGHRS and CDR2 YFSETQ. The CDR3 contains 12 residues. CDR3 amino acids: CASISSAGELFF.

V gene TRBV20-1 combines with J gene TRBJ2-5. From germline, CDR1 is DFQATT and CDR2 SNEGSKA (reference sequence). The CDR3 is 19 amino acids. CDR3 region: CSASSGFGDLVGSRETQYF.